This entry lists 31 T cell receptor beta chains sequenced from one sample in a study of blood T cell repertoires in COVID-19. Using immunoSEQ multiplex PCR, the repertoire was profiled, and TCRdb retains in-frame clones only, with some absent. Of hundreds of thousands of clones in the sample, more than 80% were seen once. The sequencing sample was made of PBMCs or T cells enriched from blood (not recorded which). These receptors were obtained from a man aged 30 to 45 who had recovered from COVID-19.

The genes are TRBV27 and TRBJ2-3, with 7 bases identical to TRBD2. J gave up 3 bases and V 4 bases, and 7 bases lay outside the gene matches. Per the germline V gene, CDR1 is MNHEY and CDR2 is SMNVEV (reference sequence). CDR3 length equals 15 residues. In DNA, the CDR3 is TGTGCCAGCAGTTGGGCCGGGAGGTGGACAGATACGCAGTATTTT. This translates into CASSWAGRWTDTQYF.

The V gene is TRBV10-3, the J gene TRBJ2-7, with 7 positions matching TRBD2. Germline values: CDR1 ENHRY, CDR2 SYGVKD. The CDR3 runs to 13 residues. V shed 11 bases, J shed 4 bases, and the junction held 11 bases outside the gene matches. This CDR3 reads CAVQAGREYEQYF. DNA for the CDR3: TGTGCCGTCCAGGCGGGGAGGGAGTACGAGCAGTACTTC.

This clone has just one count. The gene calls are TRBV7-9 and TRBJ2-7; 10 bases are shared with TRBD2. From germline, CDR1 is SEHNR and CDR2 FQNEAQ (reference sequence). The CDR3 has 13 residues. Germline trimming cut 7 bases from V and 5 bases from J; bases unmatched to any gene: 5. The CDR3 DNA follows: TGTGCCAGCACCCTAGCGGGAGCAGACGAGCAGTACTTC. It specifies CASTLAGADEQYF. The variable domain in full, completed from reference TRBV7-9 and TRBJ2-7, reads DTGVSQNPRHKITKRGQNVTFRCDPISEHNRLYWYRQTLGQGPEFLTYFQNEAQLEKSRLLSDRFSAERPKGSFSTLEIQRTEQGDSAMYLCASTLAGADEQYFGPGTRLTVT.

The chain carries TRBV7-9 and TRBJ2-5; no clear D gene. CDR1 and CDR2 from the germline V gene are SEHNR and FQNEAQ (reference sequence). The V gene lost 8 bases and the J gene lost 0 bases, with 13 bases spanning the gap. CDR3 length: 14 amino acids. CDR3 amino acids: CASSLSEYQETQYF. The CDR3 bases are TGTGCCAGCTCCCTTTCGGAGTACCAAGAGACCCAGTACTTC.

This clone was seen once. The rearrangement uses TRBV7-9 and TRBJ2-3; D gene unclear. Germline V lookup: CDR1 SEHNR, CDR2 FQNEAQ (reference sequence). There are 16 residues in the CDR3. Trimming left V 0 bases short and J 1 base short, with 11 bases between. The CDR3 loop reads CASSLAVGRRTDTQYF. The CDR3, as DNA: TGTGCCAGCAGCTTAGCGGTGGGCAGGCGCACAGATACGCAGTATTTT. Filled out from reference TRBV7-9 and TRBJ2-3, the complete variable domain reads DTGVSQNPRHKITKRGQNVTFRCDPISEHNRLYWYRQTLGQGPEFLTYFQNEAQLEKSRLLSDRFSAERPKGSFSTLEIQRTEQGDSAMYLCASSLAVGRRTDTQYFGPGTRLTVL.

DNA of the CDR3: TGTGCCAGCCGCCCGGGGTGGCCCTTCTCTAATTCACCCCTCCACTTT. Its protein is CASRPGWPFSNSPLHF. The V and J genes are TRBV28 and TRBJ1-6; unclear D gene. The ends were cut back, 8 bases at V and 6 bases at J, with 20 bases in the middle. This CDR3 contains 16 residues. CDR1 MDHEN and CDR2 SYDVKM come from the germline V gene.

This sequence joins TRBV5-1 and TRBJ2-3; D is possibly TRBD2 (5 bases). CDR1 and CDR2 from the germline V gene are SGHRS and YFSETQ. V lost 0 bases and J lost 4, with 9 bases in between. CDR3 length: 14 residues. As DNA, the CDR3 is TGCGCCAGCAGCTTGGGTGGGAGTTCAGATACGCAGTATTTT. Its protein product is CASSLGGSSDTQYF. Full variable domain (remainder filled in from reference TRBV5-1 and TRBJ2-3): KAGVTQTPRYLIKTRGQQVTLSCSPISGHRSVSWYQQTPGQGLQFLFEYFSETQRNKGNFPGRFSGRQFSNSRSEMNVSTLELGDSALYLCASSLGGSSDTQYFGPGTRLTVL.

Details on this clone: One end of the junction is discordant with germline, which a read error may explain. V is TRBV3-1 (or the pseudogene TRBV3-2) and J is TRBJ1-6, with D unclear. The CDR3 contains 14 residues. Germline values: CDR1 LGHDT, CDR2 YNNKEL (reference sequence). The CDR3 reads CASSQAGSNPPLHF. In DNA, the CDR3 is TGTGCCAGCAGCCAAGCCGGTTCTAATCCACCCCTCCACTTT.

Concerning this clone itself: Other nucleotide sequences in the sample specify the same CDR3. The V call is TRBV28, the J call TRBJ1-2; D unresolved. V dropped 3 bases and J dropped 6 bases, with 2 bases sitting between them. Germline lookup yields CDR1 MDHEN and CDR2 SYDVKM. This CDR3 contains 10 residues. The CDR3 DNA sequence: TGTGCCAGCAGTTTCAATGGCTACACCTTC. As protein: CASSFNGYTF.

The chain carries TRBV4-1 and TRBJ2-6; D gene ambiguous. The CDR3 spans 15 residues. Deletions cut 9 bases from V and 1 base from J, with 13 bases between. Per germline, CDR1 MGHRA and CDR2 YSYEKL. CDR3 coding DNA: TGCGCCAGTACCACCTCGACTTCTGGGGCCAACGTCCTGACTTTC. It specifies CASTTSTSGANVLTF.

This sequence joins TRBV19 and TRBJ1-2, with 7 bases matching TRBD1. The CDR3 consists of 14 residues. The germline V gene encodes CDR1 LNHDA and CDR2 SQIVND (reference sequence). Trimming took 4 bases from V and 6 from J; bases not matched to a gene: 8. The CDR3 loop reads CASSKSGGGDGYTF. The CDR3 region has the DNA TGTGCCAGTAGTAAATCAGGAGGGGGCGATGGCTACACCTTC.

The genes are TRBV9 and TRBJ2-7; weak D call: TRBD2 (6 bases). The germline V gene encodes CDR1 SGDLS and CDR2 YYNGEE. The CDR3 extends over 13 amino acids. The V end lost 4 bases, the J end lost 7 bases, and 15 bases lay between the germline ends. The CDR3 DNA reads TGTGCCAGCAGCTCCCGACTAGGAGGGGAGCAGTACTTC. Residues: CASSSRLGGEQYF.

This clone was found a few times. The rearrangement uses TRBV27 and TRBJ1-6; D is uncertain. The germline V gene has CDR1 MNHEY and CDR2 SMNVEV (reference sequence). This CDR3 has 17 amino acids. Trimming pared 5 bases from V and 5 bases from J, leaving 19 bases between. CDR3 in DNA: TGTGCCAGCAGTCCGGTGTGGGAGGGATCGAATAATTCACCCCTCCACTTT. This encodes CASSPVWEGSNNSPLHF.

In DNA form, the CDR3 reads TGTGCCTGGAGTGACAGGGTGTCACAGCCCCAGCATTTT. Amino acids: CAWSDRVSQPQHF. The rearrangement uses TRBV30 and TRBJ1-5, with D possibly being TRBD1 (6 bases). The CDR3 is 13 amino acids. CDR1 and CDR2 (germline): GTSNPN, SVGIG (reference sequence). Trimming shortened V by 1 base and J by 7 bases, and 11 bases separated the two germline ends.

V usage is TRBV10-3 and J usage is TRBJ1-6; 7 positions agree with TRBD1. This CDR3 contains 14 residues. Germline V CDR1 and CDR2: ENHRY, SYGVKD. V lost 2 bases, J lost 6 bases, and 1 base stayed unmatched. This chain's CDR3 is CAISEGTANSPLHF. The CDR3 DNA reads as TGTGCCATCAGTGAGGGGACAGCTAATTCACCCCTCCACTTT.

V gene TRBV12-5 combines with J gene TRBJ2-7, with a tentative D call TRBD1 (7 bases). V lost 5 bases to trimming and J lost 4 bases, with 18 bases between them. The CDR3 totals 15 residues. CDR1 is LGHNT and CDR2 is FRNRAP in the germline V gene. The CDR3 sequence: CASGTPEGARYEQYF. The CDR3 DNA sequence: TGTGCTAGTGGTACTCCGGAGGGGGCACGTTACGAGCAGTACTTC.

This clone was detected only a few times. J is TRBJ2-3 and V is TRBV6-1; TRBD2 agrees at 7 bases. Germline loops: CDR1 MNHNS, CDR2 SASEGT. The V gene end was trimmed by 2 bases and the J gene end by 6 bases; junction bases not matched to a gene: 5. This CDR3 is 14 amino acids long. CDR3 protein: CASSERQGGDTQYF. The CDR3 bases are TGTGCCAGCAGTGAAAGGCAGGGAGGGGATACGCAGTATTTT.

This clone occurred once. The chain couples TRBV28 to TRBJ1-5, with D hard to call. CDR1 is MDHEN and CDR2 is SYDVKM in the germline V gene. V was trimmed by 1 base and J by 5 bases, leaving 12 bases between them. The CDR3 spans 15 residues. The CDR3, as DNA: TGTGCCAGCAGTTTATCGGCGGCCTCCGATCAGCCCCAGCATTTT. Residues: CASSLSAASDQPQHF.

This clone has a single count. This chain uses TRBV4-1 with TRBJ2-5; D is possibly TRBD2 (5 bases). The germline CDR1 and CDR2 sequences are MGHRA and YSYEKL. The germline V and J ends were trimmed by 3 bases and 5 bases, with 10 bases remaining between them. The CDR3 is made up of 13 amino acids. The CDR3 region is CASSQRVLETQYF. Here the CDR3 DNA reads TGCGCCAGCAGCCAGAGGGTTTTGGAGACCCAGTACTTC.

This clone appeared once. This sequence joins TRBV7-9 and TRBJ1-6, with 7 bases matching TRBD1. Trimming cost V 5 bases and J 9 bases; bases outside gene matches: 4. This CDR3 comprises 13 residues. From germline, CDR1 is SEHNR and CDR2 FQNEAQ (reference sequence). The CDR3 DNA reads TGTGCCAGCAGCCCAGGGGGAGGTTCACCCCTCCACTTT. This translates into CASSPGGGSPLHF.

The chain combines TRBV28 with TRBJ1-5; no clear D gene. The CDR3 extends over 13 amino acids. Trimming stripped 5 bases from V and 5 bases from J, with 10 bases between. Germline CDR1 MDHEN, CDR2 SYDVKM. This CDR3 is CASSPSPDQPQHF. CDR3 DNA sequence: TGTGCCAGCAGTCCATCTCCGGATCAGCCCCAGCATTTT.

The chain couples TRBV9 to TRBJ1-4, with D possibly being TRBD1 (6 bases). The V gene lost 0 bases and the J gene lost 0 bases, with 15 bases spanning the gap. Germline CDR1 is SGDLS and CDR2 is YYNGEE. The CDR3 contains 18 residues. CDR3 protein: CASSVEGRGLTTNEKLFF. The CDR3 DNA sequence: TGTGCCAGCAGCGTAGAGGGCAGGGGCTTAACAACTAATGAAAAACTGTTTTTT. Supplemented by reference TRBV9 and TRBJ1-4, the full variable domain reads DSGVTQTPKHLITATGQRVTLRCSPRSGDLSVYWYQQSLDQGLQFLIQYYNGEERAKGNILERFSAQQFPDLHSELNLSSLELGDSALYFCASSVEGRGLTTNEKLFFGSGTQLSVL.

This chain connects TRBV7-2 to TRBJ1-1, with a weak D call TRBD1 (6 bases). This CDR3 has 14 amino acids. The V gene's germline CDR1 is SGHTA and CDR2 FQGNSA. Trimming cost V 6 bases and J 1 base, with 12 bases left between them. CDR3 in DNA: TGTGCCAGCAGAGTGGGGGCCCAGAACACTGAAGCTTTCTTT. Amino acid sequence: CASRVGAQNTEAFF.

The V and J genes are TRBV7-2 and TRBJ2-7; D gene unclear. The CDR3 spans 14 residues. The ends were cut back, 0 bases at V and 3 bases at J, with 9 bases in the middle. CDR1 and CDR2 from the germline V gene are SGHTA and FQGNSA. The CDR3 DNA is TGTGCCAGCAGCTTAGCGCCAACAAACTACGAGCAGTACTTC. Its translation: CASSLAPTNYEQYF.

This clone was counted once. This chain links TRBV6-4 with TRBJ2-7; TRBD1 agrees at 8 bases. The CDR3 totals 14 residues. J gave up 2 bases and V 6 bases, and 6 bases lay outside the gene matches. CDR1 and CDR2 (germline): MRHNA, SNTAGT. Here the CDR3 reads CASSKQGGPYEQYF. In DNA, the CDR3 is TGTGCCAGCAGCAAACAGGGGGGACCCTACGAGCAGTACTTC.

The chain employs TRBV18 and TRBJ2-7; weak D call: TRBD1 (5 bases). The germline V gene encodes CDR1 KGHSH and CDR2 LQKENI. V was cut by 0 bases and J by 2 bases, with 8 bases left in between. The CDR3 spans 14 residues. The CDR3 bases are TGTGCCAGCTCACCACCGGGGCGGCCCTACGAGCAGTACTTC. Protein sequence: CASSPPGRPYEQYF.

The chain joins TRBV4-1 to TRBJ2-5, with 7 bases lining up with TRBD2. Per germline, CDR1 MGHRA and CDR2 YSYEKL. The trim removed 5 bases at V and 1 base at J, leaving 7 bases unmatched. The CDR3 extends over 15 amino acids. CDR3 bases: TGCGCCAGCAGCTATACTCAGCGGGGCCAAGAGACCCAGTACTTC. Translated, it gives CASSYTQRGQETQYF.

This clone was found a few times. The V and J genes are TRBV11-3 and TRBJ1-1, with D tentatively TRBD1 (5 bases). CDR1 is SGHNT, CDR2 YENEEA, per germline. There are 13 residues in the CDR3. Between the trimmed V and J ends, which lost 3 bases and 1 base, there was a span of 6 bases. Written as DNA, the CDR3 is TGTGCCAGCAGCTTTGGACAGAACACTGAAGCTTTCTTT. Translating it yields CASSFGQNTEAFF.

This clone was detected only once. V and J are TRBV12-3 or TRBV12-4 and TRBJ2-2, with D possibly matching TRBD1 (5 bases). Deletions cut 6 bases from V and 6 bases from J, with 11 bases between. The CDR3 consists of 13 residues. For the CDR3, the DNA is TGTGCCAGCAGAAGGGGTGTCGCCGGGGAGCTGTTTTTT. It encodes CASRRGVAGELFF.

This chain links TRBV28 with TRBJ2-7, with D perhaps matching TRBD2 (5 bases). CDR3 size: 16 residues. V was pared by 5 bases and J by 1 base, with 18 bases between. Germline CDR1 reads MDHEN; CDR2 reads SYDVKM. The CDR3 DNA follows: TGTGCCAGCAGTCCGCCGGCTAGCACCCGTTCCTACGAGCAGTACTTC. Translation: CASSPPASTRSYEQYF.

The chain uses TRBV5-1 and TRBJ2-5, with 9 bases that match TRBD1. CDR3 length equals 15 residues. In germline, CDR1 is SGHRS, CDR2 YFSETQ. Trimming removed 5 bases from V and 4 bases from J; junction bases left unmatched: 9. CDR3 in DNA: TGCGCCAGCAGTTTTGGGGCGACAGGGGGAGAGACCCAGTACTTC. Translated, it gives CASSFGATGGETQYF.